This T cell receptor (beta chain) was profiled in a study of shared clonotypes between healthy human individuals. Investigators spread the genomic DNA of each subset evenly over several immunoSEQ plates. Replicate PCRs from sorted subsets contained roughly 220 ng DNA, which is around 30,000 T cell genomes. The protocol was immunoSEQ multiplex PCR, while the TCRdb copy is restricted to in-frame clones and leaves out a portion. The table lists about 2,200,000 clones, roughly 91% of them singletons, with 1.5% to 2% in the top ten. CDR3 length: 16 residues. Germline assignment: CDR1 MDHEN and CDR2 SYDVKM. Trimming took 4 bases from V and 4 from J; bases not matched to a gene: 12. In regard to this clone: Its antigen is as yet unknown.

CD8 cells regarded as naive lacked CD45RO, were positively chosen for CCR7, and omitted terminally differentiated effector memory CD45RA+ cells. Regarding the study as a whole: When compared with the clonotypes that were shared by all four sorted-subset donors, the non-shared clonotypes turned out to have lower generation probabilities.

The chain employs TRBV28 and TRBJ2-7; 8 nucleotides line up with TRBD1. The sequencing input was naive CD8+ T cells from PBMCs. The receptor comes from a man aged 18 to 35 in good health. Some clones in this sample may be carry-over from other donors' samples. The CDR3 bases are TGTGCCAGCAGTTCGTATCCCGGGACAGGAATTTACGAGCAGTACTTC. Translated, it gives CASSSYPGTGIYEQYF.